Reported below is one T cell receptor (beta chain). The authors' processing: The authors estimated nucleated cell counts from reference gene primer amplification. The table came from immunoSEQ multiplex PCR; TCRdb's copy has only in-frame clones and leaves some out. Clone size and the V and J calls come from that table; the DNA yielded D and trimming. The profile shows about 110,000 clones, 70% to 80% of them singletons. The sample originates from a study of blood T cell repertoires in COVID-19. Study in general: The origin of the acute and convalescent COVID-19 samples was the United States, Italy and Spain. PBMCs, B-cell-depleted T cells, or T cells were the source of the cDNA or gDNA that made up the material.

Trimming took 6 bases from V and 4 from J; bases not matched to a gene: 6. This CDR3 region has 15 residues. CDR1 MGHRA and CDR2 YSYEKL come from the germline V gene. This receptor was taken from a human donor with acute or convalescent COVID-19. The donor label of this sample is uncertain. The rearrangement links TRBV4-1 to TRBJ2-2, with 9 bases lining up with TRBD2. The specimen was peripheral blood. As DNA, the CDR3 is TGCGCCAGCAGACCACCGGGACTAGCCACCGGGGAGCTGTTTTTT. This translates into CASRPPGLATGELFF.